Described below is a single T cell receptor beta chain sequence and its context. The data belong to a study of control samples from healthy donors and cancer patients. This table comes from immunoSEQ multiplex PCR, and its TCRdb copy is limited to in-frame clones, with some not included. The table shows just over 9,000 clones, with 91% occurring only once. CDR1 MGHRA and CDR2 YSYEKL come from the germline V gene. This CDR3 comprises 14 residues. V was clipped by 6 bases and J by 4 bases; unmatched bases: 8. The sequence came from a man between 60 and 70 years old with colorectal cancer. The chain combines TRBV4-1 with TRBJ2-5; 7 bases are shared with TRBD2. What was sequenced was PBMCs. CDR3 in DNA: TGCGCCAGCAGGGGGGTTGGCGGGGGAGAGACCCAGTACTTC. As protein: CASRGVGGGETQYF.